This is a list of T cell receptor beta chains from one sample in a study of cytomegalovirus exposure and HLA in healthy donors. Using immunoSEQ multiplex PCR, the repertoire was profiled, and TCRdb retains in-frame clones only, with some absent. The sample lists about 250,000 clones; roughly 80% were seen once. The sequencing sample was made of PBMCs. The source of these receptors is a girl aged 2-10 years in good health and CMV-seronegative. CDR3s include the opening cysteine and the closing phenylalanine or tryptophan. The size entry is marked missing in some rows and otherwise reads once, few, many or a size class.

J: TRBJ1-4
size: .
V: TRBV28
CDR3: CASSGQGAGEKLFF

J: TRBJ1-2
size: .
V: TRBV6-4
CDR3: CASKRDSVNYGYTF

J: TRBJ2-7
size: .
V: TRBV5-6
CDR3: CASSPGWGGTYEQYF

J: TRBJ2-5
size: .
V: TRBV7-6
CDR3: CASSSPGETQYF

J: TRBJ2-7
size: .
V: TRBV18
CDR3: CASSYDLTSAEGEQYF

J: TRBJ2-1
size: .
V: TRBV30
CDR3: CAWRVPSYYNEQFF

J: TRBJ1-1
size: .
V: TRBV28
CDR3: CASSLEVREAFF

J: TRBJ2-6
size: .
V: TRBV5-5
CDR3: CASSQGTGANVLTF

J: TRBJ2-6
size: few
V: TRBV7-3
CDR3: CASSLRAGANVLTF

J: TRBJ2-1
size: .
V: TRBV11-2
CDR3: CTSEASGGAYNEQFF

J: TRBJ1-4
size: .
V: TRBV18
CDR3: CASSPDRGANEKLFF

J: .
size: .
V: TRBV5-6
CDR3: CASSIVQALLIGEQYF

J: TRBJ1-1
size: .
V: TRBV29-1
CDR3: CSVRGYNEAFF

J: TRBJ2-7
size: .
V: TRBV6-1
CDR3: CASSFSTYEQYF

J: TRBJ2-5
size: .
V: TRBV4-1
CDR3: CASSQIDAGEQETQYF

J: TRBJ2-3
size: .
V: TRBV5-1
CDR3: CASSLVTSGGVSTDTQYF

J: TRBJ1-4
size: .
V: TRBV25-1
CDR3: CASSRQDNEKLFF

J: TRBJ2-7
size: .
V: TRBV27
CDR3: CSTRGVGTGAYEQYF

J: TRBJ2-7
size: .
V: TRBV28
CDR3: CASRQRTGNVLTDSYEQYF

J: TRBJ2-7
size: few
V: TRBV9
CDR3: CASSPSAGRTYEQYF

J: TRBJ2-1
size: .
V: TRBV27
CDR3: CASSRIAGALYNEQFF

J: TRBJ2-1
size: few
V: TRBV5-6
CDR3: CASTGVTAEQFF

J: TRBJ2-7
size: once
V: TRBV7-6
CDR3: CASSMNAGTGSYEQYF

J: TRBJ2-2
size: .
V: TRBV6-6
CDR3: CASRSTGTGELFF

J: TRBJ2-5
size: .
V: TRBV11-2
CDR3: CASSFDIMRETQYF

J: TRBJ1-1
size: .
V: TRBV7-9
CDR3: CASSPGRGTEAFF

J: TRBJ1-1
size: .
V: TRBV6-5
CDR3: CASSRRGNTEAFF

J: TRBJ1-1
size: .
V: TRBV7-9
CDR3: CASSFPVRDRGGTEAFF

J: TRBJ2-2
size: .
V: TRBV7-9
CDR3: CASLEGFGQGDPRELFF

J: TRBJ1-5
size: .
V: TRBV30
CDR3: CAWSVGTGGRQPQHF

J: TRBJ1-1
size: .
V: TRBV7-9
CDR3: CASSLQGANTEAFF

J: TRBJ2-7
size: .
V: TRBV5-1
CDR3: CASSVGTGGYEQYF

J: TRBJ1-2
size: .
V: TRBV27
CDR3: CASSNSHGYTF

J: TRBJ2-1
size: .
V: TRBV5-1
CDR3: CASSLGGPGNEQFF

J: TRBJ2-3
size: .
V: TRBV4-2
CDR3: CASSPSGRGPPDTQYF

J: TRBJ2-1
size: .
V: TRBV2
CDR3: CASPGTGVYNEQFF

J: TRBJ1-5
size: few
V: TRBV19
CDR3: CASRLVYSGGGQPQHF

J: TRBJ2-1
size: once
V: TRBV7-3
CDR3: CASSLSGTNYNEQFF

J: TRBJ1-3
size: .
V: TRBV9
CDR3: CASSVSSIRSGNTIYF

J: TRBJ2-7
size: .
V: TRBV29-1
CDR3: CSVSGRASYEQYF

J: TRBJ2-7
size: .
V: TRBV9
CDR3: CASSVGGGGYEQYF

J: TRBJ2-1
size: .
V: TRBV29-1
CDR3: CSVGGGREGSYNEQFF

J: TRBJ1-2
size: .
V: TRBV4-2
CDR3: CASSQVIGGDGGYTF

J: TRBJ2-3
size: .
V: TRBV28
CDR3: CASSLLSGATDTQYF

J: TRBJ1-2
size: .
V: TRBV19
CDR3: CASSAGQVGGYTF

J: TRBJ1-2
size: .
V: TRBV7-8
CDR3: CASSLFRLGQQINYGYTF

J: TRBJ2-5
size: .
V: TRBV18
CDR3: CASSPVYLKGTGRSETQYF

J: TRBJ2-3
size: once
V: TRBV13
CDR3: CASSPGRGTDTQYF

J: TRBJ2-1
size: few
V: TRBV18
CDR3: CASSPSGTSGYNEQFF

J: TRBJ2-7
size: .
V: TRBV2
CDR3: CASSDPGLPTYEQYF

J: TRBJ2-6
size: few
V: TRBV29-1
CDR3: CSVLDRVRGANVLTF

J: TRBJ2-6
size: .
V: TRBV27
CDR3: CASSLSRGANVLTF

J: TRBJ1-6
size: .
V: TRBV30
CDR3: CAWINRRSPNSPLHF

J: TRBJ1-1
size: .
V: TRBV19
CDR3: CASSNGGWKNTEAFF